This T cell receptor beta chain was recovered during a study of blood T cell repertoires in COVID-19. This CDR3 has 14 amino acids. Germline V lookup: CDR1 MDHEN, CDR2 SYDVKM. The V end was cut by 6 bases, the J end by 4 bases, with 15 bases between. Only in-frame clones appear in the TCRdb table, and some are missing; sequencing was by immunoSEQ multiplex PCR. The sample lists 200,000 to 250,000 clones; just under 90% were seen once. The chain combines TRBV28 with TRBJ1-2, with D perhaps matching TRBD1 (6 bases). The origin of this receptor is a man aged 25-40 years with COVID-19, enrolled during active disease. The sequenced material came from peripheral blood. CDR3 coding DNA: TGTGCCAGCAGCCAATCTACGGACAGCTATGGCTACACCTTC. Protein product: CASSQSTDSYGYTF.